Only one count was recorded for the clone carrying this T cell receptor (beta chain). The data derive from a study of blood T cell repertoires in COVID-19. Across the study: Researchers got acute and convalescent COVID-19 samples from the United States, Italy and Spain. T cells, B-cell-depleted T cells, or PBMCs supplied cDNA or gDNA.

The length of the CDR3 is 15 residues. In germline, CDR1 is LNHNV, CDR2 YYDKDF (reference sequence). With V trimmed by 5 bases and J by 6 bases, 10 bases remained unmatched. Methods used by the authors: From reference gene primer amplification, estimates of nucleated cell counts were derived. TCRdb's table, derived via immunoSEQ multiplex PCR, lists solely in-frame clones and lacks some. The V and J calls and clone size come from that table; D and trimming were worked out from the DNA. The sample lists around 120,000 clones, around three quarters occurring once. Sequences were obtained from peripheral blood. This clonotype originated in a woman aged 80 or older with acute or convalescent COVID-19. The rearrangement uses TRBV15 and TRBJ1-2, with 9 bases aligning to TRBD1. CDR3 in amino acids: CATSLRTGEVDGYTF. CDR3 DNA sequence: TGTGCCACCAGCCTACGGACAGGGGAGGTAGATGGCTACACCTTC.